The 30 T cell receptor beta chains below were found in one sample sequenced in a study of identical twins. TCRdb processed the 5' RACE reads anew with MiXCR; each CDR3 protein has one entry. The profile covers around 340,000 distinct CDR3 sequences, with about 10% appearing a single time and 8% to 10% taken by the ten largest. The sample consisted of naive T cells sorted from blood. All receptors derive from a woman aged 45-59 years in good health.

This clonotype was seen more than once but under ten times. This chain connects TRBV5-6 to TRBJ2-2; the match to TRBD2 covers 7 bases. Germline V CDR1 and CDR2: SGHDT, YYEEEE. The ends lost 1 base at V and 6 bases at J; junction bases unmatched: 9. This CDR3 comprises 16 residues. CDR3 amino acids: CASSLSGGGIAGELFF. CDR3 DNA: TGTGCCAGCAGCTTGTCGGGAGGAGGTATCGCCGGGGAGCTGTTTTTT.

This clonotype was seen many times. This chain uses TRBV5-1 with TRBJ2-7; 9 bases are shared with TRBD1. J was trimmed by 2 bases and V by 0 bases; bases with no gene match: 0. The CDR3 contains 14 residues. The germline gives CDR1 SGHRS, CDR2 YFSETQ. DNA of the CDR3: TGCGCCAGCAGCTTGGGGACAGGGGCCTACGAGCAGTACGTC. It is translated as CASSLGTGAYEQYV.

This clonotype was seen more than once but under ten times. The chain is built from TRBV7-9 and TRBJ2-2; no firm D call. The V end was cut by 5 bases, the J end by 1 base, with 8 bases between. The germline V gene encodes CDR1 SEHNR and CDR2 FQNEAQ (reference sequence). The CDR3 is made up of 14 amino acids. The CDR3 sequence is CASSPNGNTGELFF. In DNA, the CDR3 is TGTGCCAGCAGCCCAAACGGGAACACCGGGGAGCTGTTTTTT.

In this sample, this clonotype turned up a few times. The V call is TRBV12-3 or TRBV12-4, the J call TRBJ1-6, with 10 bases fitting TRBD1. J was trimmed by 8 bases and V by 7 bases; bases with no gene match: 8. The CDR3 runs 15 residues. The CDR3 is CASKYNDRGHSPLHF. For the CDR3, the DNA is TGTGCCAGCAAGTACAACGACAGGGGGCATTCACCCCTCCACTTT.

This clonotype has at least ten counts. The chain combines TRBV3-1 with TRBJ1-2; D is unresolved. The CDR3 is 13 residues long. Germline assignment: CDR1 LGHDT and CDR2 YNNKEL (reference sequence). Trimming stripped 0 bases from V and 10 bases from J, with 12 bases between. CDR3 sequence reads: CASSQEGRVVYTF. The CDR3 DNA reads TGTGCCAGCAGCCAAGAGGGCCGCGTGGTCTACACCTTC. Full variable domain (rest looked up from reference TRBV3-1 and TRBJ1-2): DTAVSQTPKYLVTQMGNDKSIKCEQNLGHDTMYWYKQDSKKFLKIMFSYNNKELIINETVPNRFSPKSPDKAHLNLHINSLELGDSAVYFCASSQEGRVVYTFGSGTRLTVV.

This clonotype was counted a few times. The chain employs TRBV15 and TRBJ2-1; 9 bases agree with TRBD1. Germline V gene sequence: CDR1 LNHNV, CDR2 YYDKDF (reference sequence). Trimming took 0 bases from V and 6 from J; bases not matched to a gene: 12. The CDR3 covers 18 residues. CDR3 in amino acids: CATSREQGAVLIANEQFF. DNA for the CDR3: TGTGCCACCAGCAGAGAACAGGGGGCAGTACTAATAGCCAATGAGCAGTTCTTC. Full variable domain (outside the CDR3, taken from reference TRBV15 and TRBJ2-1): DAMVIQNPRYQVTQFGKPVTLSCSQTLNHNVMYWYQQKSSQAPKLLFHYYDKDFNNEADTPDNFQSRRPNTSFCFLDIRSPGLGDTAMYLCATSREQGAVLIANEQFFGPGTRLTVL.

This clonotype was found many times. The chain combines TRBV20-1 with TRBJ2-1; D is ambiguous. Looked up from germline, CDR1 is DFQATT and CDR2 is SNEGSKA (reference sequence). This CDR3 has 14 residues. Between the trimmed V and J ends, which lost 0 bases and 5 bases, there was a span of 11 bases. The CDR3: CSARDVRRNNEQFF. The DNA for the CDR3 is TGCAGTGCTAGAGATGTTAGGCGGAACAATGAGCAGTTCTTC.

Only a few counts were recorded for this clonotype. This chain links TRBV12-3 or TRBV12-4 with TRBJ1-1; TRBD1 might be the D (6 bases). The V end lost 3 bases, the J end lost 5 bases, and 10 bases lay between the germline ends. This CDR3 region has 13 residues. The CDR3 sequence: CASSFERGTEAFF. DNA of the CDR3: TGTGCCAGCAGTTTTGAGAGGGGGACTGAAGCTTTCTTT.

The rearrangement joins TRBV4-1 to TRBJ2-4; D unclear. Trimming removed 1 base at V and 3 bases at J, with 16 bases between. The germline V gene has CDR1 MGHRA and CDR2 YSYEKL. The CDR3 contains 17 residues. The CDR3 DNA reads TGCGCCAGCAGCCAAGCTCCGGGCCTTTGGGGCAAAAACATTCAGTACTTC. It encodes CASSQAPGLWGKNIQYF.

There are many counts of this clonotype. The chain combines TRBV29-1 with TRBJ1-2; D gene unclear. The CDR3 has 11 residues. Per germline, CDR1 SQVTM and CDR2 ANQGSEA. V was trimmed by 4 bases and J by 5 bases, leaving 8 bases between them. CDR3 sequence (DNA): TGCAGCGTTGGTTTGGCATATGGCTACACCTTC. It yields the protein CSVGLAYGYTF.

The genes are TRBV4-1 and TRBJ2-3; 10 bases agree with TRBD2. The germline gives CDR1 MGHRA, CDR2 YSYEKL. The CDR3 runs 15 residues. V lost 5 bases and J lost 2; bases outside the gene matches: 4. The CDR3 sequence is CASSTSGVPTDTQYF. The CDR3 region has the DNA TGCGCCAGCAGCACTAGCGGGGTCCCCACAGATACGCAGTATTTT.

V and J are TRBV5-5 and TRBJ2-7; no clear D gene. The CDR3 extends over 14 amino acids. Trimming removed 4 bases from V and 7 bases from J, with 18 bases in between. Germline CDR1 is SGHKS and CDR2 is YYEKEE (reference sequence). The CDR3 spells CASSPTSPLTEQYF. CDR3 DNA sequence: TGTGCCAGCAGCCCGACCAGCCCCTTAACGGAGCAGTACTTC.

This clonotype occurred many times. The chain couples TRBV15 to TRBJ2-5; D call uncertain. CDR3 length equals 12 residues. Germline loops: CDR1 LNHNV, CDR2 YYDKDF (reference sequence). V was pared by 0 bases and J by 5 bases, with 4 bases between. The CDR3 protein is CATSRDGETQYF. For the CDR3, the DNA is TGTGCCACCAGCAGAGATGGGGAGACCCAGTACTTC.

In this sample, this clonotype turned up many times. This chain uses TRBV7-2 with TRBJ2-1; 8 bases agree with TRBD2. With V trimmed by 6 bases and J by 3 bases, 4 bases remained unmatched. CDR1 is SGHTA and CDR2 is FQGNSA in the germline V gene. This CDR3 is 14 amino acids long. The CDR3 loop reads CASRLSGNYNEQFF. In DNA form, the CDR3 reads TGTGCCAGCAGACTTAGCGGGAACTACAATGAGCAGTTCTTC.

This clonotype was counted a few times. This chain uses TRBV7-9 with TRBJ2-7; TRBD1 or TRBD2 may be the D gene (5 bases each). This CDR3 spans 15 amino acids. Trimming took off 4 bases at V and 7 bases at J, with 20 bases between the two ends. CDR1 is SEHNR, CDR2 FQNEAQ, per germline (reference sequence). For the CDR3, the DNA is TGTGCCAGCAGCTCCCCCGGGACCGGCTTGAGGGAGCAGTACTTC. Translation: CASSSPGTGLREQYF.

V and J are TRBV20-1 and TRBJ2-1; a possible D gene is TRBD2 (5 bases). V gave up 3 bases and J gave up 0 bases, with 9 bases separating them. Germline lookup yields CDR1 DFQATT and CDR2 SNEGSKA (reference sequence). The CDR3 spans 14 residues. CDR3 nucleotide sequence: TGCAGTGCTAGCCCAGCGGACTCCTACAATGAGCAGTTCTTC. Amino acid sequence: CSASPADSYNEQFF.

This clonotype was recorded a few times. The rearrangement links TRBV12-3 or TRBV12-4 to TRBJ1-1; TRBD1 agrees at 10 bases. CDR3 length equals 15 residues. V was pared by 4 bases and J by 1 base, with 3 bases of the junction left unmatched. In nucleotides, the CDR3 is TGTGCCAGCAGTTCATGGGACAGGGGGAACACTGAAGCTTTCTTT. Translation: CASSSWDRGNTEAFF.

This clonotype was detected only a few times. V is TRBV13 and J is TRBJ2-3; D is unresolved. Trimming cost V 1 base and J 0 bases, with 11 bases left between them. CDR1 and CDR2 (germline): PRHDT, FYEKMQ (reference sequence). CDR3 length equals 16 residues. CDR3 DNA: TGTGCCAGCAGCTTAGTAGTGCAAGCTAGCACAGATACGCAGTATTTT. The encoded protein is CASSLVVQASTDTQYF.

This clonotype turned up a few times. The chain combines TRBV12-3 or TRBV12-4 with TRBJ2-2, with TRBD2 identical over 7 bases. This CDR3 is 13 amino acids long. The V segment lost 7 bases and the J segment 6 bases; nucleotides outside the gene matches: 5. The CDR3 nucleotides are TGTGCCAGCAACCCGGGGGGATCCGGGGAGCTGTTTTTT. It yields the protein CASNPGGSGELFF.

The table lists this clonotype with a few counts. This chain links TRBV24-1 with TRBJ2-2; tentatively, D is TRBD2 (7 bases). V was pared by 4 bases and J by 0 bases, with 20 bases between. There are 19 residues in the CDR3. Per germline, CDR1 KGHDR and CDR2 SFDVKD. CDR3 in DNA: TGTGCCACCAGTGACTTAGGGACAACCGGGACTACGAACACCGGGGAGCTGTTTTTT. This translates into CATSDLGTTGTTNTGELFF.

The rearrangement uses TRBV3-1 and TRBJ2-1; TRBD2 might be the D (5 bases). V lost 8 bases and J lost 9, with 17 bases in between. CDR1 and CDR2 (germline): LGHDT, YNNKEL (reference sequence). This CDR3 has 13 residues. CDR3 in DNA: TGTGCCAGCGCTACCACTAGTTTGGGTGAGCAGTTCTTC. The encoded protein is CASATTSLGEQFF.

The rearrangement links TRBV28 to TRBJ1-1; D may be TRBD1 (6 bases). The V gene lost 8 bases and the J gene lost 1 base, with 17 bases spanning the gap. Germline assignment: CDR1 MDHEN and CDR2 SYDVKM. The CDR3 totals 15 residues. The CDR3 sequence is CASSGTPKGNTEAFF. In nucleotides, the CDR3 is TGTGCCAGCTCCGGGACACCCAAAGGGAACACTGAAGCTTTCTTT.

This clonotype was seen many times. This sequence joins TRBV4-1 and TRBJ2-7, with 10 bases that match TRBD2. From germline, CDR1 is MGHRA and CDR2 YSYEKL. V gave up 1 base and J gave up 4 bases; unmatched junction bases: 10. The CDR3 has 17 amino acids. The CDR3 here is CASSQGWSGRAQYEQYF. The CDR3 DNA reads TGCGCCAGCAGCCAAGGATGGAGCGGGAGGGCCCAGTACGAGCAGTACTTC.

This clonotype was seen a few times. This chain links TRBV7-8 with TRBJ1-2; D is undetermined. The V and J ends lost 0 bases and 8 bases respectively, with 10 bases between them. Looked up from germline, CDR1 is SGHVS and CDR2 is FQNEAQ. The CDR3 contains 13 residues. This CDR3 is CASSLALSGGYTF. In DNA, the CDR3 is TGTGCCAGCAGCTTAGCGCTGTCAGGCGGCTACACCTTC.

This clonotype was seen repeatedly, ten times or more. This chain uses TRBV29-1 with TRBJ1-1, with D perhaps matching TRBD1 (5 bases). The CDR3 is made up of 11 amino acids. Germline V gene lookup returns CDR1 SQVTM and CDR2 ANQGSEA. V was trimmed by 8 bases and J by 3 bases, leaving 10 bases between them. Here the CDR3 DNA reads TGCAGCCACCAGGGTCACACTGAAGCTTTCTTT. It encodes CSHQGHTEAFF. Full variable domain (outside the CDR3, taken from reference TRBV29-1 and TRBJ1-1): SAVISQKPSRDICQRGTSLTIQCQVDSQVTMMFWYRQQPGQSLTLIATANQGSEATYESGFVIDKFPISRPNLTFSTLTVSNMSPEDSSIYLCSHQGHTEAFFGQGTRLTVV.

The table lists this clonotype with many counts. The DNA for the CDR3 is TGTGCCAGCGGAGGGTCTTACTCCTACGAGCAGTACTTC. It is translated as CASGGSYSYEQYF. This chain uses TRBV12-3 or TRBV12-4 with TRBJ2-7; possible D gene TRBD2, 6 bases. This CDR3 is built from 13 residues. With 8 bases removed from V and 0 bases from J, the gap between germline ends came to 11 bases.

This clonotype was seen ten or more times. The V gene is TRBV12-3 or TRBV12-4, the J gene TRBJ2-1; TRBD2 aligns across 14 bases. The V segment lost 11 bases and the J segment 4 bases; nucleotides outside the gene matches: 7. The length of the CDR3 is 15 residues. The chain's CDR3 is CASRLAGGGYNEQFF. CDR3 DNA sequence: TGTGCCTCGCGACTAGCGGGAGGGGGTTACAATGAGCAGTTCTTC.

This clonotype was detected a few times. This rearrangement joins TRBV14 to TRBJ2-3, with 7 bases aligning to TRBD2. V lost 0 bases to trimming and J lost 4 bases; unmatched junction nucleotides: 10. The germline V gene encodes CDR1 SGHDN and CDR2 FVKESK. The CDR3 extends over 17 amino acids. DNA for the CDR3: TGTGCCAGCAGCCAAGATCCCGCGGGAGTCGTCCCAGATACGCAGTATTTT. Protein sequence: CASSQDPAGVVPDTQYF.

On this clonotype: One base away lies a much larger clone, so this may be a sequencing read error. The conserved closing phenylalanine or tryptophan is absent in this CDR3, likely reflecting a read error. The DNA is left out, because the CDR3 cannot be placed on it with certainty; the CDR3 is given as TCRdb lists it. The CDR3 is CASSRDRTSGPLWAL. The chain employs TRBV4-1 and TRBJ2-1; the D call in the table, TRBD2, was not verified against the DNA. Germline lookup yields CDR1 MGHRA and CDR2 YSYEKL. The CDR3 is 15 residues long, ends included.

This chain joins TRBV27 and TRBJ2-7; TRBD2 might be the D (5 bases). The V gene lost 8 bases and the J gene lost 2 bases, with 13 bases spanning the gap. This CDR3 spans 13 amino acids. Germline loops: CDR1 MNHEY, CDR2 SMNVEV (reference sequence). This chain's CDR3 is CASSMMGAYEQYF. As DNA, the CDR3 is TGTGCCAGCTCGATGATGGGAGCCTACGAGCAGTACTTC.